This TCR beta chain was identified in a study of cytomegalovirus exposure and HLA in healthy donors. Some clones are missing from TCRdb's copy, which holds only in-frame ones; the method was immunoSEQ multiplex PCR. Of 120,000 or so clones listed, about 90% were seen once; the top ten hold approximately 2%. CDR1 and CDR2 (germline): SNHLY, FYNNEI. V lost 0 bases and J 1 base, leaving 16 bases between the germline ends. The CDR3 is made up of 18 amino acids. The sequencing input was PBMCs. The receptor was derived from a young woman in good health and CMV-seronegative. The genes are TRBV2 and TRBJ2-4, with D tentatively TRBD1 (7 bases). CDR3 DNA: TGTGCCAGCAGTGAAGCGCGGAGACAGGGAGGTGCCAAAAACATTCAGTACTTC. Its protein product is CASSEARRQGGAKNIQYF.